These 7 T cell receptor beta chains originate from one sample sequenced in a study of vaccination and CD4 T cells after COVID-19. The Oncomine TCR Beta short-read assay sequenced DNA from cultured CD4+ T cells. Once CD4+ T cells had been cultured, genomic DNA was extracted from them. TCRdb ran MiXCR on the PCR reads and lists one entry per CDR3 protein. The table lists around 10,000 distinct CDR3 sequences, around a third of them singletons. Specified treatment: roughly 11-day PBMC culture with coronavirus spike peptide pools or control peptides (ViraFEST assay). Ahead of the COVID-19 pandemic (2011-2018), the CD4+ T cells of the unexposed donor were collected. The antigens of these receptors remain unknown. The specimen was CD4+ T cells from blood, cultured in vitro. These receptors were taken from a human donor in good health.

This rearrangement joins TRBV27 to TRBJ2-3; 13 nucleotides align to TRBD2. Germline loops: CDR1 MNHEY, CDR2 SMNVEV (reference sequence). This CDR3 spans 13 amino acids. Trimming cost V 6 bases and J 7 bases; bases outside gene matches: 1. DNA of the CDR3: TGTGCCAGCAGGACTAGCGGGGGGAATACGCAGTATTTT. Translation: CASRTSGGNTQYF.

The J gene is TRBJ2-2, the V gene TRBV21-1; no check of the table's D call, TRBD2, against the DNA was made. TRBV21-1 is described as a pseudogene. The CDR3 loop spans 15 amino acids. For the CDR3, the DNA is TGTGCCAGCAGCAAAGAACGGGAGTGGTCCGGGGAGCTGTTTTTT. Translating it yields CASSKEREWSGELFF.

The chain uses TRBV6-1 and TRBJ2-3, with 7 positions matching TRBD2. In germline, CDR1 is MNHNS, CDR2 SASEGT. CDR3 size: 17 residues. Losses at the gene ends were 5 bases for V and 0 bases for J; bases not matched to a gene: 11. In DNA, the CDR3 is TGTGCCAGCAGTAACCTGCTAGCGGCCCTTAGCACAGATACGCAGTATTTT. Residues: CASSNLLAALSTDTQYF.

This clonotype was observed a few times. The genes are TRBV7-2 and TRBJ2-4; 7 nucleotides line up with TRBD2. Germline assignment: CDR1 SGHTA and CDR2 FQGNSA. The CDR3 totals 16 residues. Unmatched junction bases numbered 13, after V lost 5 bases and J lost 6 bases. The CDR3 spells CASSDGAGLVGNIQYF. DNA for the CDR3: TGTGCCAGCAGCGACGGAGCGGGATTGGTCGGAAACATTCAGTACTTC.

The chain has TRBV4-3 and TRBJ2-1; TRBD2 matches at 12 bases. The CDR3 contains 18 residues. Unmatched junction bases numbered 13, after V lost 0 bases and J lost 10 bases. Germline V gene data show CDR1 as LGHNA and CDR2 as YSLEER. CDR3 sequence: CASSQDIPLAGGIVEQFF. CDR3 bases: TGCGCCAGCAGCCAAGATATCCCACTAGCGGGAGGCATCGTGGAGCAGTTCTTC.

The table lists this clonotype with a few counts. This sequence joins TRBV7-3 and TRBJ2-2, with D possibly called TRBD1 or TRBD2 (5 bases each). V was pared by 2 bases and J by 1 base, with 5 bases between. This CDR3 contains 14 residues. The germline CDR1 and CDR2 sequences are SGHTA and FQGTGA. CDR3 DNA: TGTGCCAGCAGCTTAGGGGGGAACACCGGGGAGCTGTTTTTT. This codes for CASSLGGNTGELFF.

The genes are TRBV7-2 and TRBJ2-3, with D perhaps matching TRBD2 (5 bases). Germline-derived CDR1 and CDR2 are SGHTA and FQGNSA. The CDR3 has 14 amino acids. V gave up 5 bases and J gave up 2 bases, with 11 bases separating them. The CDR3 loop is CASSPGRYTDTQYF. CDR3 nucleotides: TGTGCCAGCAGCCCTGGGAGATACACAGATACGCAGTATTTT.